This T cell receptor beta chain emerged from a study of CD8 T cells in Susac syndrome. The multiple sclerosis control cohort comprised treatment-naive individuals presenting with stable or active relapsing-remitting disease. Reverse transcription of about 0.5 to 1 ug RNA used random hexamers. Amplification of TCR beta CDR3 by immunoSEQ multiplex PCR spanned 54 Vbeta and 13 Jbeta. TCRdb passed the immunoSEQ multiplex PCR reads through MiXCR, listing each CDR3 protein once. The data show 250,000 to 300,000 distinct CDR3 sequences, with roughly 85% seen just once and around 0.2% held by the top ten. The ends were cut back, 5 bases at V and 3 bases at J, with 20 bases in the middle. The CDR3 extends over 16 amino acids. Germline V gene data show CDR1 as WNHNN and CDR2 as SYGVQD (reference sequence).

The sequence was collected from a human donor with multiple sclerosis. Sequenced input: CD8+ T cells from PBMCs. This sequence joins TRBV10-1 and TRBJ2-7; D possibly corresponds to TRBD2 (7 bases). The CDR3: CASSKWGGSLHYEQYF. In DNA, the CDR3 is TGCGCCAGCAGTAAATGGGGGGGCAGCCTACACTACGAGCAGTACTTC.